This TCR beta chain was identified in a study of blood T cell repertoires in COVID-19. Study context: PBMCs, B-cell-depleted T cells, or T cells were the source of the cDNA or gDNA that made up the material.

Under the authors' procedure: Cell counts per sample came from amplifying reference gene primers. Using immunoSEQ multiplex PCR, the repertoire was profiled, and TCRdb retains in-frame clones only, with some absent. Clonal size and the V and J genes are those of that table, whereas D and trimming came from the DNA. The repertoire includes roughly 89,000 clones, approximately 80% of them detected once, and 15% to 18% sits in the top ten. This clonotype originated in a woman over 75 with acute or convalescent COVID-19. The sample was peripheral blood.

The CDR3 sequence: CASSRDSPLHF. The CDR3, as DNA: TGTGCCAGTAGCAGGGATTCACCCCTCCACTTT. The chain uses TRBV19 and TRBJ1-6; a possible D gene is TRBD1 (5 bases). The CDR3 has 11 residues. Germline CDR1 LNHDA, CDR2 SQIVND (reference sequence). The V and J ends lost 6 bases and 8 bases respectively, with 5 bases between them.